This passage covers 14 T cell receptor beta chains from one sample sequenced in a study of cytotoxic CD8 clonotypes in ibrutinib-treated CLL. Profiled with immunoSEQ multiplex PCR; TCRdb holds only in-frame clones, not every one. The sample includes 65,000 to 85,000 clones, around 78% seen only once; the top ten take less than 40%. Here the sequenced sample was PBMCs, taken after 24 months of ibrutinib treatment. The origin of the receptors is a human donor with chronic lymphocytic leukemia.

The chain is built from TRBV14 and TRBJ2-6; 7 nucleotides match TRBD1. CDR3 length: 16 residues. The J segment lost 2 bases and the V segment lost 2 bases, leaving 3 bases of the junction unmatched. Germline CDR1 and CDR2: SGHDN and FVKESK. This CDR3 is CASSQLTGTGANVLTF. CDR3 in DNA: TGTGCCAGCAGCCAATTGACAGGGACTGGGGCCAACGTCCTGACTTTC. Combining the CDR3 with reference TRBV14 and TRBJ2-6 gives the whole variable domain EAGVTQFPSHSVIEKGQTVTLRCDPISGHDNLYWYRRVMGKEIKFLLHFVKESKQDESGMPNNRFLAERTGGTYSTLKVQPAELEDSGVYFCASSQLTGTGANVLTFGAGSRLTVL.

This chain links TRBV5-4 with TRBJ2-1; the D is unclear. V gave up 4 bases and J gave up 7 bases, with 9 bases separating them. Germline assignment: CDR1 SGHNT and CDR2 YYREEE (reference sequence). CDR3 size: 12 residues. CDR3 loop: CASSEPRNEQFF. The CDR3 region has the DNA TGTGCCAGCAGCGAGCCCAGGAATGAGCAGTTCTTC.

Only a few counts were recorded for this clone. This sequence joins TRBV19 and TRBJ1-1; D remains unclear. CDR1 is LNHDA and CDR2 is SQIVND in the germline V gene (reference sequence). The CDR3 sequence is 14 residues long. Trimming pared 5 bases from V and 3 bases from J, leaving 13 bases between. CDR3 nucleotide sequence: TGTGCCAGTAGTCGGCCCCCTGAGTACACTGAAGCTTTCTTT. Its protein is CASSRPPEYTEAFF.

The chain links TRBV7-2 to TRBJ2-7; D is ambiguous. V was shortened by 2 bases and J by 3 bases, with 5 bases between the two germline ends. The CDR3 loop spans 12 amino acids. The V gene's germline CDR1 is SGHTA and CDR2 FQGNSA. Here the CDR3 reads CASSLTLYEQYF. The CDR3 nucleotides are TGTGCCAGCAGCTTAACCCTCTACGAGCAGTACTTC. Using reference TRBV7-2 and TRBJ2-7 for the parts outside the CDR3, the full variable domain is GAGVSQSPSNKVTEKGKDVELRCDPISGHTALYWYRQSLGQGLEFLIYFQGNSAPDKSGLPSDRFSAERTGGSVSTLTIQRTQQEDSAVYLCASSLTLYEQYFGPGTRLTVT.

This clone was counted between two and nine times. This chain uses TRBV27 with TRBJ2-7; no definite D call. The V gene's germline CDR1 is MNHEY and CDR2 SMNVEV (reference sequence). CDR3 size: 12 residues. V gave up 1 base and J gave up 6 bases, with 7 bases separating them. As DNA, the CDR3 is TGTGCCAGCAGTTTATTCCCGGGCGAGCAGTACTTC. It encodes CASSLFPGEQYF.

The gene calls are TRBV6-1 and TRBJ1-2; unclear D gene. This CDR3 comprises 13 residues. The V and J ends lost 6 bases and 3 bases respectively, with 11 bases between them. The germline gives CDR1 MNHNS, CDR2 SASEGT. The CDR3: CASRVGLDYGYTF. CDR3 sequence (DNA): TGTGCCAGCAGGGTAGGGCTCGACTATGGCTACACCTTC.

This clone was seen only once. The V gene is TRBV4-1, the J gene TRBJ2-1; tentatively, D is TRBD2 (5 bases). V lost 1 base and J 4 bases, leaving 14 bases between the germline ends. The CDR3 consists of 16 residues. CDR1 MGHRA and CDR2 YSYEKL come from the germline V gene. The CDR3 sequence is CASSQGSGTRYNEQFF. The CDR3 DNA is TGCGCCAGCAGCCAAGGATCGGGAACTAGGTACAATGAGCAGTTCTTC.

The J gene is TRBJ2-1, the V gene TRBV14, with D tentatively TRBD1 (5 bases). The CDR3 has 14 residues. From germline, CDR1 is SGHDN and CDR2 FVKESK. V lost 2 bases to trimming and J lost 5 bases, with 10 bases between them. The CDR3 is CASSQIQVNNEQFF. CDR3 nucleotides: TGTGCCAGCAGCCAAATACAGGTTAACAATGAGCAGTTCTTC.

This chain joins TRBV19 and TRBJ2-3, with 12 bases identical to TRBD2. V lost 5 bases to trimming and J lost 4 bases; unmatched junction nucleotides: 4. CDR3 length: 15 amino acids. The germline CDR1 and CDR2 sequences are LNHDA and SQIVND (reference sequence). The CDR3 DNA reads TGTGCCAGTAGTCTAGCGGGAGGGAGGGCAGATACGCAGTATTTT. This sequence encodes CASSLAGGRADTQYF.

This clone was seen only a few times. This sequence joins TRBV5-4 and TRBJ2-7; TRBD1 aligns across 10 bases. The germline gives CDR1 SGHNT, CDR2 YYREEE (reference sequence). CDR3 length equals 15 residues. Trimming at V came to 3 bases and at J to 4 bases, leaving 7 bases not matched to a gene. The CDR3 region is CASSSTGTGVYEQYF. In DNA form, the CDR3 reads TGTGCCAGCAGCTCGACCGGGACAGGGGTTTACGAGCAGTACTTC.

The rearrangement links TRBV30 to TRBJ1-5; D unclear. V was cut by 0 bases and J by 4 bases, with 4 bases left in between. CDR3 size: 12 residues. Per the germline V gene, CDR1 is GTSNPN and CDR2 is SVGIG (reference sequence). The CDR3 reads CAWSVQNQPQHF. The CDR3 DNA is TGTGCCTGGAGTGTGCAAAATCAGCCCCAGCATTTT.

This sequence joins TRBV11-2 and TRBJ2-7; the D gene is possibly TRBD2 (5 bases). The germline V gene has CDR1 SGHAT and CDR2 FQNNGV. This CDR3 has 13 residues. Trimming cost V 6 bases and J 5 bases, with 14 bases left between them. In DNA, the CDR3 is TGTGCCAGCAGGATGGACTTCGTGGACGAGCAGTACTTC. Translated: CASRMDFVDEQYF.

The chain carries TRBV4-2 and TRBJ2-1; 9 nucleotides match TRBD2. The V gene's germline CDR1 is LGHNA and CDR2 YNFKEQ. CDR3 length: 15 amino acids. Trimming at V came to 4 bases and at J to 8 bases, leaving 9 bases not matched to a gene. CDR3 region: CASSRQASGMDEQFF. The CDR3 DNA reads TGTGCCAGCAGCCGGCAGGCTAGCGGGATGGATGAGCAGTTCTTC.

The chain couples TRBV5-6 to TRBJ2-7, with D possibly TRBD2 on 5 matching bases. The CDR3 is 18 amino acids. Per the germline V gene, CDR1 is SGHDT and CDR2 is YYEEEE. V dropped 4 bases and J dropped 4 bases, with 27 bases sitting between them. The CDR3 region is CASSVNKRRVVRGYEQYF. The CDR3 bases are TGTGCCAGCAGCGTCAACAAACGGCGGGTCGTGAGAGGTTACGAGCAGTACTTC.